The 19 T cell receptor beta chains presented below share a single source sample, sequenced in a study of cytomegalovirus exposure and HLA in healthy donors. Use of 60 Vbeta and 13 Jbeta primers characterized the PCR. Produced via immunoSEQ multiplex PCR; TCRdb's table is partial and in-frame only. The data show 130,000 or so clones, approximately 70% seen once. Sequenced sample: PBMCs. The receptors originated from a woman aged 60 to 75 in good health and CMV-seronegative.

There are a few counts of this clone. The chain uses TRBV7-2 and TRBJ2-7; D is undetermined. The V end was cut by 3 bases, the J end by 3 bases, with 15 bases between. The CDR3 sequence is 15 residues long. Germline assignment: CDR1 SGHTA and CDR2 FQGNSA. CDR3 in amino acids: CASSLNPGVNYEQYF. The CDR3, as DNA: TGTGCCAGCAGCTTGAACCCCGGTGTGAACTACGAGCAGTACTTC.

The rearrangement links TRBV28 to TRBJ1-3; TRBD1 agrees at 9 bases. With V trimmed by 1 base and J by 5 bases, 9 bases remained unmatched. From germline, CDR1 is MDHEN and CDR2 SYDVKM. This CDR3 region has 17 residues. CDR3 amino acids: CASSLSLTGTGRNTIYF. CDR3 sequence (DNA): TGTGCCAGCAGTTTATCCCTTACTGGGACAGGGAGAAACACCATATATTTT.

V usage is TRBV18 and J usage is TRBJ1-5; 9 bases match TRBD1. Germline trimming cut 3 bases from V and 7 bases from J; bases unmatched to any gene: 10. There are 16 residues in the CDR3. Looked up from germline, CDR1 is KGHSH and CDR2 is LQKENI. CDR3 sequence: CASSPTQGALGQPQHF. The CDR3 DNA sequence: TGTGCCAGCTCACCGACACAGGGGGCGCTTGGGCAGCCCCAGCATTTT.

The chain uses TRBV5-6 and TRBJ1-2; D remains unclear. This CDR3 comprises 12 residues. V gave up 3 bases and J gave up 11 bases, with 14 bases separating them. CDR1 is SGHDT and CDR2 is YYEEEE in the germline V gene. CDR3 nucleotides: TGTGCCAGCAGCTCCGAACCCAGATCATACACCTTC. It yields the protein CASSSEPRSYTF. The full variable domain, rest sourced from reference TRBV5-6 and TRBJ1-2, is DAGVTQSPTHLIKTRGQQVTLRCSPKSGHDTVSWYQQALGQGPQFIFQYYEEEERQRGNFPDRFSGHQFPNYSSELNVNALLLGDSALYLCASSSEPRSYTFGSGTRLTVV.

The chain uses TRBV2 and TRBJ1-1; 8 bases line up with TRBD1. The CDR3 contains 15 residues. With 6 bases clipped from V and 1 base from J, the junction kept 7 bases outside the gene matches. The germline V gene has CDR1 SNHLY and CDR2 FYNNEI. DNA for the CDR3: TGTGCCAGCAGGACCCTACAGGGGGAGAACACTGAAGCTTTCTTT. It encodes CASRTLQGENTEAFF.

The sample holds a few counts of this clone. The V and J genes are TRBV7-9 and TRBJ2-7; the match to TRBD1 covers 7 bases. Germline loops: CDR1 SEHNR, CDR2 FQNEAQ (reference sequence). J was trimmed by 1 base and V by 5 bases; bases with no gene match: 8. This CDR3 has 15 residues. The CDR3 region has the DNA TGTGCCAGCAGCCTCTCCGGGACAGCTTCCTACGAGCAGTACTTC. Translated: CASSLSGTASYEQYF.

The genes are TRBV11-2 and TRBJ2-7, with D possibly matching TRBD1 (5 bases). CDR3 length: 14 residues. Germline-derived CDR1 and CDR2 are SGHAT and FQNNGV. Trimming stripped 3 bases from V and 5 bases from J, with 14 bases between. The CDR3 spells CASSLQGKAHEQYF. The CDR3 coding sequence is TGTGCCAGCAGCTTGCAGGGTAAGGCCCACGAGCAGTACTTC.

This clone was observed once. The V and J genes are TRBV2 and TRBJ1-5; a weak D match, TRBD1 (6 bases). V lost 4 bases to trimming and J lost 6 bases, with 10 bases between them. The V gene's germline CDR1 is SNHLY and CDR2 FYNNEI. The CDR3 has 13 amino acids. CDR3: CASSGGPRQPQHF. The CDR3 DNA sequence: TGTGCCAGCAGTGGGGGGCCGCGTCAGCCCCAGCATTTT.

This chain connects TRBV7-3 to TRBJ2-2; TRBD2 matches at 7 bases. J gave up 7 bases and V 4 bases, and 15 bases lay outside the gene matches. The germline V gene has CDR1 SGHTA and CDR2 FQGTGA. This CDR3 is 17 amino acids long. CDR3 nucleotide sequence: TGTGCCAGCAGCTACCACAGAGGGCGGGAGAGGGTCGGGGAGCTGTTTTTT. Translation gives CASSYHRGRERVGELFF.

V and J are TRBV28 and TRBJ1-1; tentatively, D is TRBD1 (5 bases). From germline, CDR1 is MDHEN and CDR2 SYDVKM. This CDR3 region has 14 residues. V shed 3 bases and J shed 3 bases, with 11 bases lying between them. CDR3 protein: CASSLGGWDTEAFF. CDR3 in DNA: TGTGCCAGCAGTTTGGGGGGATGGGACACTGAAGCTTTCTTT.

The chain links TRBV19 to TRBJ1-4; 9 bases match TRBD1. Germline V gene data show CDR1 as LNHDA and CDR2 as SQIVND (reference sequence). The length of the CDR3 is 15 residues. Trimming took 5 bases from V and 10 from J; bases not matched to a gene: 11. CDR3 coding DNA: TGTGCCAGTAGTGACCCGGGACAGGGTCTCGGAAAACTGTTTTTT. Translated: CASSDPGQGLGKLFF.

CDR3 DNA: TGTGCCAGTAGTATAGGTCGGCTAGACGTCCTGACTTTC. Its translation: CASSIGRLDVLTF. The chain recombines TRBV19 with TRBJ2-6; D unclear. The CDR3 is 13 residues long. Germline-derived CDR1 and CDR2 are LNHDA and SQIVND (reference sequence). V dropped 1 base and J dropped 11 bases, with 9 bases sitting between them.

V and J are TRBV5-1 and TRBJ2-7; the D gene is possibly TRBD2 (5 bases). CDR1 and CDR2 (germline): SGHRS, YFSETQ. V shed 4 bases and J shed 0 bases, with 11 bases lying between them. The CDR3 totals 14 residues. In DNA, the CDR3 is TGCGCCAGCAGCGTGGTAGGGAGCTCCTACGAGCAGTACTTC. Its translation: CASSVVGSSYEQYF.

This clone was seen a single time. CDR3 amino acids: CASRVAGGGNTEAFF. Written as DNA, the CDR3 is TGCGCCAGCAGGGTTGCGGGGGGCGGGAACACTGAAGCTTTCTTT. The chain joins TRBV5-1 to TRBJ1-1; D may be TRBD1 (6 bases). Germline V lookup: CDR1 SGHRS, CDR2 YFSETQ. Trimming cost V 5 bases and J 1 base, with 15 bases left between them. The length of the CDR3 is 15 residues.

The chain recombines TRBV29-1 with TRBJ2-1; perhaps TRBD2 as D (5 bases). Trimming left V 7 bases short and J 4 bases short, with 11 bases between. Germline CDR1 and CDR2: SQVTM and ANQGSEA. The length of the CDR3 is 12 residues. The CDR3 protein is CSGRTSYNEQFF. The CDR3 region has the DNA TGCAGCGGGCGGACTTCTTACAATGAGCAGTTCTTC.

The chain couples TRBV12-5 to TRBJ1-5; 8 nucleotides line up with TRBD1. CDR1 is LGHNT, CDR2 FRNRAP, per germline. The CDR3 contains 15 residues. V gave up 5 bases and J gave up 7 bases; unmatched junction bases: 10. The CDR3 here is CASGLGQGLIQPQHF. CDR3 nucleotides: TGTGCTAGTGGTCTCGGACAGGGTCTTATCCAGCCCCAGCATTTT.

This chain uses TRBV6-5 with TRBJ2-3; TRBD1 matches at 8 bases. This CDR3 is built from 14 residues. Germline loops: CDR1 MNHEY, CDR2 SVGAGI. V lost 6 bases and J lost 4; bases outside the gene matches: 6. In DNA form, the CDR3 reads TGTGCCAGCAGGCTCAGGGGGCTCGCAGATACGCAGTATTTT. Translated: CASRLRGLADTQYF.

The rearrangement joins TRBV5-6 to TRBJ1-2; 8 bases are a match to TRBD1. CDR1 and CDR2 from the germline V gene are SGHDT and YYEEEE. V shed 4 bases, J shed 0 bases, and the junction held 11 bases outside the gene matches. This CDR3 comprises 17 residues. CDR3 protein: CASSPGGQGRANYGYTF. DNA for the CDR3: TGTGCCAGCAGCCCGGGCGGACAGGGCAGAGCTAACTATGGCTACACCTTC.

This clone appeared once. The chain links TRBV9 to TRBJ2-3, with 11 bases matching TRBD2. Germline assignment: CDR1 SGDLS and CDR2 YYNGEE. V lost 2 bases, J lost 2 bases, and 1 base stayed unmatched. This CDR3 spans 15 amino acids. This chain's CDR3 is CASSVGLAATDTQYF. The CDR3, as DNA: TGTGCCAGCAGCGTGGGACTAGCGGCCACAGATACGCAGTATTTT.